This T cell receptor beta chain appears in the sequencing data of a study of blood T cell repertoires in COVID-19. On the study more broadly: Sample material is recorded as cDNA or gDNA derived from T cells, B-cell-depleted T cells, or PBMCs.

Assay used: immunoSEQ multiplex PCR; TCRdb lists only in-frame clones, some missing. The table has a few hundred thousand clones, about 90% seen once; the top ten hold about 1.8%. Between the trimmed V and J ends, which lost 4 bases and 1 base, there was a span of 13 bases. The CDR3 consists of 15 residues. CDR1 is SQVTM and CDR2 is ANQGSEA in the germline V gene. Participant age was roughly 18 to 100 years, and participants resided in 25 or so US areas. Participant-reported clinical history was the basis for cohort assignment. Material for sequencing was PBMCs or T cells enriched from blood (not recorded which). This receptor was identified in a woman between 18 and 30 years old with acute COVID-19. V and J are TRBV29-1 and TRBJ2-2, with D tentatively TRBD2 (6 bases). CDR3 protein: CSVGAGTLNTGELFF. In nucleotides, the CDR3 is TGCAGCGTTGGGGCTGGGACTTTGAACACCGGGGAGCTGTTTTTT.